This T cell receptor beta chain was recovered during a study of cytomegalovirus exposure and HLA in healthy donors. The study, taken as a whole, reports: According to an earlier analysis, most TCR beta V segments yielded productive rearrangements about 87% or about 30% of the time. In vitro work confirmed that three CMV-associated chains recognize CMV antigens. Common viral pathogens (according to a later analysis) appeared linked to several of the most significant clusters.

PCR used 60 Vbeta primers and 13 Jbeta primers. Clones were read by immunoSEQ multiplex PCR, and TCRdb kept only the in-frame ones, dropping some. The sample yields 95,000 to 120,000 clones, 74% seen once. V dropped 1 base and J dropped 3; count of bases not matched to a gene: 2. This CDR3 comprises 14 residues. Germline V gene lookup returns CDR1 MGHRA and CDR2 YSYEKL. Worth noting for this clone: Its specificity is not known.

The chain links TRBV4-1 to TRBJ1-1, with 7 bases matching TRBD1. Material for sequencing was PBMCs. The clonotype originates from a middle-aged woman in good health and CMV-seropositive. The CDR3 protein is CASSQVTGHTEAFF. The DNA of the CDR3 is TGCGCCAGCAGCCAAGTGACAGGGCACACTGAAGCTTTCTTT.